These 14 T cell receptor beta chains came from one sample sequenced in a study of T cells in Graves' hyperthyroidism and ophthalmopathy. The TCR beta CDR3 regions underwent amplification using RNA transcripts as the source. The TCR CDR3 was amplified in a first-round RT-PCR using the HTBI primer set. MiXCR, applied by TCRdb to the multiplex PCR reads, yields one record per CDR3 protein. The sample yields 600,000 to 650,000 distinct CDR3 sequences, under 20% seen once. The material sequenced was blood. The receptor source for this set is a young woman with Graves' hyperthyroidism.

The rearrangement joins TRBV19 to TRBJ2-2; 8 bases are shared with TRBD2. The CDR3 contains 16 residues. Per germline, CDR1 LNHDA and CDR2 SQIVND (reference sequence). J was trimmed by 3 bases and V by 3 bases; bases with no gene match: 6. The DNA of the CDR3 is TGTGCCAGTAGTATTATCGAACTAGCGGACACCGGGGAGCTGTTTTTT. This codes for CASSIIELADTGELFF.

V is TRBV6-1 and J is TRBJ1-2; D not resolved. CDR1 is MNHNS, CDR2 SASEGT, per germline. CDR3 length: 14 amino acids. The V gene lost 4 bases and the J gene lost 0 bases, with 9 bases spanning the gap. CDR3 in amino acids: CASSVHRSNYGYTF. CDR3 nucleotide sequence: TGTGCCAGCAGTGTCCACAGATCTAACTATGGCTACACCTTC.

The chain employs TRBV29-1 and TRBJ2-1, with TRBD1 identical over 7 bases. This CDR3 has 15 residues. Germline loops: CDR1 SQVTM, CDR2 ANQGSEA. V shed 0 bases, J shed 6 bases, and the junction held 8 bases outside the gene matches. The CDR3 sequence is CSVEEGQSYANEQFF. Written as DNA, the CDR3 is TGCAGCGTTGAAGAGGGACAGAGCTACGCCAATGAGCAGTTCTTC.

The rearrangement joins TRBV4-3 to TRBJ1-3; D uncertain. Trimming removed 0 bases from V and 8 bases from J, with 11 bases in between. The germline gives CDR1 LGHNA, CDR2 YSLEER. CDR3 length: 14 residues. The CDR3 DNA is TGCGCCAGCAGCCAAGATACGACCACAGACACCATATATTTT. Translation gives CASSQDTTTDTIYF.

This clonotype has ten or more counts. The chain employs TRBV3-1 and TRBJ2-3; no definite D call. Trimming took off 1 base at V and 2 bases at J, with 10 bases between the two ends. CDR1 and CDR2 (germline): LGHDT, YNNKEL (reference sequence). The CDR3 is 15 amino acids. As DNA, the CDR3 is TGTGCCAGCAGCCAAGTAGTGGCGTCCACAGATACGCAGTATTTT. As protein: CASSQVVASTDTQYF.

The J gene is TRBJ1-6, the V gene TRBV7-9; a possible D gene is TRBD1 (5 bases). The CDR3 loop spans 14 amino acids. Germline CDR1 SEHNR, CDR2 FQNEAQ (reference sequence). V lost 1 base, J lost 8 bases, and 9 bases lay in between. The CDR3 nucleotides are TGTGCCAGCAGCTTAGAGGGGATTTATTCACCCCTCCACTTT. As protein: CASSLEGIYSPLHF.

This chain joins TRBV7-2 and TRBJ2-7, with D perhaps being TRBD1 or TRBD2 (6 bases each). V lost 4 bases to trimming and J lost 2 bases, with 18 bases between them. Germline values: CDR1 SGHTA, CDR2 FQGNSA. The CDR3 is 16 residues long. CDR3 sequence (DNA): TGTGCCAGCAGCTGGACAAGAGGGGGGTTTGCCTACGAGCAGTACTTC. Protein product: CASSWTRGGFAYEQYF.

This clonotype was seen a few times. The V gene is TRBV4-3, the J gene TRBJ2-1, with D possibly TRBD2 on 6 matching bases. Trimming cost V 0 bases and J 0 bases, with 9 bases left between them. The CDR3 spans 16 residues. Germline V gives CDR1 LGHNA, CDR2 YSLEER. CDR3 in DNA: TGCGCCAGCAGCCAAGATATCGGGAGCTCCTACAATGAGCAGTTCTTC. It is translated as CASSQDIGSSYNEQFF.

The table lists this clonotype with many counts. J is TRBJ2-6 and V is TRBV28, with D unresolved. This CDR3 is built from 13 residues. The V and J ends lost 6 bases and 1 base respectively, with 4 bases between them. Germline CDR1 and CDR2: MDHEN and SYDVKM. The CDR3 loop is CASRPSGANVLTF. The CDR3 DNA reads as TGTGCCAGCAGGCCTTCTGGGGCCAACGTCCTGACTTTC. The variable domain in full, completed from reference TRBV28 and TRBJ2-6, reads DVKVTQSSRYLVKRTGEKVFLECVQDMDHENMFWYRQDPGLGLRLIYFSYDVKMKEKGDIPEGYSVSREKKERFSLILESASTNQTSMYLCASRPSGANVLTFGAGSRLTVL.

The chain joins TRBV6-1 to TRBJ2-2; D not resolved. V was pared by 5 bases and J by 4 bases, with 11 bases between. The CDR3 is 14 amino acids. The germline V gene encodes CDR1 MNHNS and CDR2 SASEGT. In DNA form, the CDR3 reads TGTGCCAGCAGTTCACTGTCTTTCACCGGGGAGCTGTTTTTT. Its translation is CASSSLSFTGELFF.

This clonotype was counted many times. V usage is TRBV6-5 and J usage is TRBJ2-1; 8 positions match TRBD1. The CDR3 length is 15 residues. CDR1 MNHEY and CDR2 SVGAGI come from the germline V gene. V was clipped by 0 bases and J by 4 bases; unmatched bases: 2. CDR3: CASSYSRQGYNEQFF. The CDR3 DNA reads as TGTGCCAGCAGTTACTCGAGACAGGGGTACAATGAGCAGTTCTTC.

This clonotype was observed many times. CDR3 DNA sequence: TGTGCCAGCAGCTTACCTATTCACAGGGGTAGTTCCCCCTACGAGCAGTACTTC. Translating it yields CASSLPIHRGSSPYEQYF. V is TRBV11-3 and J is TRBJ2-7, with 7 nucleotides matching TRBD1. The germline gives CDR1 SGHNT, CDR2 YENEEA. V was pared by 2 bases and J by 2 bases, with 15 bases of the junction left unmatched. The CDR3 has 18 residues.

The chain employs TRBV24-1 and TRBJ1-5; TRBD1 might be the D (5 bases). CDR1 and CDR2 (germline): KGHDR, SFDVKD. CDR3 length: 14 residues. V was shortened by 6 bases and J by 1 base, with 9 bases between the two germline ends. CDR3 nucleotide sequence: TGTGCCACCAGTTGGACAAAGAGCAATCAGCCCCAGCATTTT. Its translation: CATSWTKSNQPQHF.

This clonotype was picked up many times. This sequence joins TRBV7-2 and TRBJ2-7; 7 nucleotides agree with TRBD2. The CDR3 covers 14 residues. The J segment lost 2 bases and the V segment lost 2 bases, leaving 3 bases of the junction unmatched. CDR1 is SGHTA, CDR2 FQGNSA, per germline. CDR3 bases: TGTGCCAGCAGCTTACTAGCGGCCACCTACGAGCAGTACTTC. Its translation: CASSLLAATYEQYF.